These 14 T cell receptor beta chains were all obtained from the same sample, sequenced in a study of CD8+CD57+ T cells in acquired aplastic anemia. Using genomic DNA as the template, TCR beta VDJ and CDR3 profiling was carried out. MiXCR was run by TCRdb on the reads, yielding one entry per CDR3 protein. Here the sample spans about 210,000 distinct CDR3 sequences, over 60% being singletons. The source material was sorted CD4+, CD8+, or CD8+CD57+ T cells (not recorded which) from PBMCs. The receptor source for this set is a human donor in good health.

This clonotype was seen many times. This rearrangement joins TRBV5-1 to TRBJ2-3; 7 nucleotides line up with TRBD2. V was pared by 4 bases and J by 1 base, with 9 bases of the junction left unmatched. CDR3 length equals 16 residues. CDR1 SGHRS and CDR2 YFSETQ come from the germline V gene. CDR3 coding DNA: TGCGCCAGCAGCCCGTCCTCGGCGGGGGGCACAGATACGCAGTATTTT. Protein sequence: CASSPSSAGGTDTQYF.

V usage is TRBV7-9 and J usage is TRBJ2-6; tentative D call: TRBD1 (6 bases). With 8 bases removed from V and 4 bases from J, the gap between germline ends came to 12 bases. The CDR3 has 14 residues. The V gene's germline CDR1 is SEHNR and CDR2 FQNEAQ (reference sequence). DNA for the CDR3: TGTGCCAGCCGCAAGGGGACAGGGGCCAACGTCCTGACTTTC. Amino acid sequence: CASRKGTGANVLTF.

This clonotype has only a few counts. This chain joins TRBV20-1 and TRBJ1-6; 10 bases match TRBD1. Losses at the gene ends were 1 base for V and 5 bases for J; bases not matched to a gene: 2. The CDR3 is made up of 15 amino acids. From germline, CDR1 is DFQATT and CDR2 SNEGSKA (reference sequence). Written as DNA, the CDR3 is TGCAGTGCTAGAGGGACAGGGGGTAATAATTCACCCCTCCACTTT. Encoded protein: CSARGTGGNNSPLHF.

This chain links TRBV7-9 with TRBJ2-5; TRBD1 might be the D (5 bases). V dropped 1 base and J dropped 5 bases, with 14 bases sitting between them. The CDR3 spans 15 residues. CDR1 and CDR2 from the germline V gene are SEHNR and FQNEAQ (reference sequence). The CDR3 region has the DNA TGTGCCAGCAGCTTAGGGCTGTCAGGGATTGAGACCCAGTACTTC. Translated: CASSLGLSGIETQYF.

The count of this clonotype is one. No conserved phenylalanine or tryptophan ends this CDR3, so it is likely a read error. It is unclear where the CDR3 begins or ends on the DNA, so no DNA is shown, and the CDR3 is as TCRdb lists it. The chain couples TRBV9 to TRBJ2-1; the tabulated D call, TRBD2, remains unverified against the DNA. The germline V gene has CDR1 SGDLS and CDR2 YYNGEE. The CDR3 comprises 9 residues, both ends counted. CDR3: CASSVGLAG.

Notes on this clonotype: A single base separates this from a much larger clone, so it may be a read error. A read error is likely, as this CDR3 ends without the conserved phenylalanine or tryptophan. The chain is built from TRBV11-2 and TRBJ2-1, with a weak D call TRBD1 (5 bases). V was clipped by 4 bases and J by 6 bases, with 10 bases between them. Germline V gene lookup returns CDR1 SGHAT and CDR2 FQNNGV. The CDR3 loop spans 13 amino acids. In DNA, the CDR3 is TGTGCCAGCAGCTGGTCCCAGGGCAATGAGCAGTTCCTC. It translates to CASSWSQGNEQFL.

CDR3 nucleotide sequence: TGCAGCGCAGGGACTAGCTACCTCGCCGGGGAGCTGTTTTTT. This codes for CSAGTSYLAGELFF. V is TRBV29-1 and J is TRBJ2-2; TRBD2 matches at 9 bases. CDR3 size: 14 residues. Germline loops: CDR1 SQVTM, CDR2 ANQGSEA. V lost 7 bases, J lost 6 bases, and 9 bases stayed unmatched.

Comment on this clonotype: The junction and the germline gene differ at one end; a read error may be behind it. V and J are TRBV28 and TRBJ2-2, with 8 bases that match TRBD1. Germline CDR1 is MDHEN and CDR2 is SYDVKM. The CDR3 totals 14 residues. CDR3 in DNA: TGTTCCAGCAGTTGGACAGGGAACACCGGGGAGCTGTTCTTT. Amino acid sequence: CSSSWTGNTGELFF.

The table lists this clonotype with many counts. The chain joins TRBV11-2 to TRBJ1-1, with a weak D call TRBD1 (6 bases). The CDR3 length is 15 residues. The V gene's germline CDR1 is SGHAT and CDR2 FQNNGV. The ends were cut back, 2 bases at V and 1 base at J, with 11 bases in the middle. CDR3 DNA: TGTGCCAGCAGCTTACAGACAGGCTGGAACACTGAAGCTTTCTTT. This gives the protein CASSLQTGWNTEAFF.

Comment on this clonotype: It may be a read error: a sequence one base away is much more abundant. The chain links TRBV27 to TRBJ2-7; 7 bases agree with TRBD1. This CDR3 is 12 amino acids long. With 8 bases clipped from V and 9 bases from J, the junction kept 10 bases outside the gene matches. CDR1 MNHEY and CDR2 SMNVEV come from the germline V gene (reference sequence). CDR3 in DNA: TGTGCCAGCGGTTACAGGGGCGACGGGCAGTACTTC. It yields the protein CASGYRGDGQYF.

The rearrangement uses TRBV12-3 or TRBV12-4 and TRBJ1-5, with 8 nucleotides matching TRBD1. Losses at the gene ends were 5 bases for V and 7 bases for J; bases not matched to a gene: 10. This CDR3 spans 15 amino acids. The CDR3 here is CASSPDRGREQPQHF. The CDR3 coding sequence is TGTGCCAGCAGTCCTGACAGGGGAAGAGAACAGCCCCAGCATTTT.

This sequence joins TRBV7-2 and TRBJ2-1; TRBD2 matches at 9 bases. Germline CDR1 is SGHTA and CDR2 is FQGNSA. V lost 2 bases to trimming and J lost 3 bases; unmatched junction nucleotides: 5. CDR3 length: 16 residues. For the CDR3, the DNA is TGTGCCAGCAGCTTACCTAGCGGGGATCTCTACAATGAGCAGTTCTTC. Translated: CASSLPSGDLYNEQFF.

The CDR3, as DNA: TGTGCCAGCACCAGACTAGATTCCTACGAGCAGTACTTC. Its translation: CASTRLDSYEQYF. The V gene is TRBV6-2 or TRBV6-3, the J gene TRBJ2-7; tentative D call: TRBD2 (6 bases). Trimming stripped 7 bases from V and 1 base from J, with 11 bases between. In germline, CDR1 is MNHEY, CDR2 SVGEGT. The CDR3 has 13 amino acids.

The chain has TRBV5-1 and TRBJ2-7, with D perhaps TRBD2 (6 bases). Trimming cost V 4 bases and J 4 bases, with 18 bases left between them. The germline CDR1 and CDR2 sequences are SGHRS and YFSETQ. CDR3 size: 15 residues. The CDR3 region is CASSEGLGAEYEQYF. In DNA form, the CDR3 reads TGCGCCAGCAGCGAGGGACTGGGAGCCGAATACGAGCAGTACTTC.